This T cell receptor beta chain comes out of a study of cytomegalovirus exposure and HLA in healthy donors. Regarding this clone: The antigen is undetermined.

The CDR3 length is 16 residues. Germline CDR1 and CDR2: SGHRS and YFSETQ. Unmatched junction bases numbered 3, after V lost 0 bases and J lost 3 bases. It was with 60 Vbeta and 13 Jbeta primers that the PCR ran. Clones were read by immunoSEQ multiplex PCR, and TCRdb kept only the in-frame ones, dropping some. Across about 60,000 clones, the top ten clones capture about a sixth of the sample. Study results and caveats: The number of N-insertions in an Asian-associated ancestry cluster was reportedly below the roughly 620-donor mean in a later analysis. Productive rates of about 87% or about 30% were seen for most TCR beta V segments in an earlier analysis.

V gene TRBV5-1 combines with J gene TRBJ2-2; TRBD1 matches 9 bases. The sample taken for sequencing was PBMCs. The TCR sequence derives from a boy younger than 18 in good health and CMV-seronegative. CDR3 residues: CASSLVQGAYTGELFF. In DNA, the CDR3 is TGCGCCAGCAGCTTGGTACAGGGGGCTTACACCGGGGAGCTGTTTTTT.